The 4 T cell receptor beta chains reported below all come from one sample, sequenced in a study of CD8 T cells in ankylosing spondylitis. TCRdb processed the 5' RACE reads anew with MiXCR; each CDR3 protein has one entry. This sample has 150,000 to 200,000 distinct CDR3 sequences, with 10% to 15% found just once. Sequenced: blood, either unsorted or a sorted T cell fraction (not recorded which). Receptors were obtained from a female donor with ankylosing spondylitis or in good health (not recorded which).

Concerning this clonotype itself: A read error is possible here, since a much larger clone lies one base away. The CDR3 coding sequence is TGTGCCGCCCGGGGTTGGAAAGAGACCCAGTACTTC. Its translation is CAARGWKETQYF. The chain combines TRBV2 with TRBJ2-5; D might be TRBD2 (5 bases). Trimming shortened V by 11 bases and J by 3 bases, and 13 bases separated the two germline ends. The CDR3 spans 12 residues. Germline loops: CDR1 SNHLY, CDR2 FYNNEI.

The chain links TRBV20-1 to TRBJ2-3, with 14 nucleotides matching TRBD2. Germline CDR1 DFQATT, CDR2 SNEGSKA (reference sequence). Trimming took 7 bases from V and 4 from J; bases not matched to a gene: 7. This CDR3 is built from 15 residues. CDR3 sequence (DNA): TGCAGTGTCCTGACTAGCGGGAGGGCCGCAGATACGCAGTATTTT. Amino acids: CSVLTSGRAADTQYF.

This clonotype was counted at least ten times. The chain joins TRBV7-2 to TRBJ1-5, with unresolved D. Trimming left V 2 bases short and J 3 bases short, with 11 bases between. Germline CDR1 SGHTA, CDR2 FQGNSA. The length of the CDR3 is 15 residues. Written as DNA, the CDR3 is TGTGCCAGCAGCTTACTGGGTGGTGACAATCAGCCCCAGCATTTT. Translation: CASSLLGGDNQPQHF.

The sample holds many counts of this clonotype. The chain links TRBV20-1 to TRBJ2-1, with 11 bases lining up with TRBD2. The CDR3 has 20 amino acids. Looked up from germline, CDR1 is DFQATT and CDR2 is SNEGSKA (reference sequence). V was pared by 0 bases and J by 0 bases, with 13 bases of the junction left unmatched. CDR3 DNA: TGCAGTGCTAGAGATCCGTGGGTAGCGGGAGGGCCGGGCTCCTACAATGAGCAGTTCTTC. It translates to CSARDPWVAGGPGSYNEQFF.